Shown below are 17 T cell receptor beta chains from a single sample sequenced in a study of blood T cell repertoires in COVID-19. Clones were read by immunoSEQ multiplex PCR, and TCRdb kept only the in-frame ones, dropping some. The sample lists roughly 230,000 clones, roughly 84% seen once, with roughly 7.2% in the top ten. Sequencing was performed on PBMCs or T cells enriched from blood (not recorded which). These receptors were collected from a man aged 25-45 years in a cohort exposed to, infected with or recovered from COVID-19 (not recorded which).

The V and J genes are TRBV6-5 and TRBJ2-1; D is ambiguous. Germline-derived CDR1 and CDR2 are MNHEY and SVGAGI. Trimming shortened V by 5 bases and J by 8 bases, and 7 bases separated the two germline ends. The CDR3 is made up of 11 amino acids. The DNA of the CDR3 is TGTGCCAGCAGTCCAGGATATGAGCAGTTCTTC. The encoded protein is CASSPGYEQFF.

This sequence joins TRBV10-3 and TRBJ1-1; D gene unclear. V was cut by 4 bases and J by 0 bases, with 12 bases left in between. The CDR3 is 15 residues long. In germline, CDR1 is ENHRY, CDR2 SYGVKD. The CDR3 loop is CAISAGVSVNTEAFF. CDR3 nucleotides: TGTGCCATCAGTGCGGGAGTTTCCGTGAACACTGAAGCTTTCTTT.

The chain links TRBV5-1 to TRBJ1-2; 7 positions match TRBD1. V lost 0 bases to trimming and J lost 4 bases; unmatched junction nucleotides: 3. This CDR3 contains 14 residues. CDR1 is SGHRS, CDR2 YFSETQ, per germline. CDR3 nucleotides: TGCGCCAGCAGCTTGGAAGGGGGCCCCTATGGCTACACCTTC. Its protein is CASSLEGGPYGYTF.

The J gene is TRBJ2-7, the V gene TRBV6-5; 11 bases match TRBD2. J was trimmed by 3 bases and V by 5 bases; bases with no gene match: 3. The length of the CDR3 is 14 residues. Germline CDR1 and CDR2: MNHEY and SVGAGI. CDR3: CASSNSGGGYEQYF. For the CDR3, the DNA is TGTGCCAGCAGTAATAGCGGGGGGGGCTACGAGCAGTACTTC.

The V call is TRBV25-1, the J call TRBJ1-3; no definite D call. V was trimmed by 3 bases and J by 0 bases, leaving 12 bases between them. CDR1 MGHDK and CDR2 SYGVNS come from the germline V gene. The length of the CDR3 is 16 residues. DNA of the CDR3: TGTGCCAGCAGTGAGTTAAAAGGGAGCTCTGGAAACACCATATATTTT. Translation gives CASSELKGSSGNTIYF.

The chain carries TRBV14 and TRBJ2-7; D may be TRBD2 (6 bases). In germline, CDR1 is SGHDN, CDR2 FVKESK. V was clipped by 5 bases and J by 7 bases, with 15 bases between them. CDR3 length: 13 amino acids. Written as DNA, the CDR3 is TGTGCCAGCAGCTTCCGGGACTTCGGGGAGCAGTACTTC. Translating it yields CASSFRDFGEQYF.

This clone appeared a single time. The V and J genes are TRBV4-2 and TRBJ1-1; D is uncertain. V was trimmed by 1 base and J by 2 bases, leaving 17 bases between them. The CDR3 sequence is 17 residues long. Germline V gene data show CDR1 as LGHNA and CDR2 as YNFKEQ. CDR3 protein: CASSQVPRGGLNTEAFF. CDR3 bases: TGTGCCAGCAGCCAAGTACCCCGTGGAGGGCTTAACACTGAAGCTTTCTTT.

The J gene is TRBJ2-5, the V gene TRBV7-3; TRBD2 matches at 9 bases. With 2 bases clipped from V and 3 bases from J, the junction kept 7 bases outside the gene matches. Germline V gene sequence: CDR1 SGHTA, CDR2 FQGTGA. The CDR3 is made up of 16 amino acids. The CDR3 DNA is TGTGCCAGCAGCTTAGCTGGGTCTAGCGGGAAAGAGACCCAGTACTTC. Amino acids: CASSLAGSSGKETQYF.

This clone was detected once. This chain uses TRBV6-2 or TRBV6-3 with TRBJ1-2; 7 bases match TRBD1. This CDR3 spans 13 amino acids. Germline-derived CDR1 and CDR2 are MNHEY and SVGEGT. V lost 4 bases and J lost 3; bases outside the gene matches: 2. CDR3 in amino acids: CASSLQGDYGYTF. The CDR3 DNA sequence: TGTGCCAGCAGTTTGCAGGGGGACTATGGCTACACCTTC.

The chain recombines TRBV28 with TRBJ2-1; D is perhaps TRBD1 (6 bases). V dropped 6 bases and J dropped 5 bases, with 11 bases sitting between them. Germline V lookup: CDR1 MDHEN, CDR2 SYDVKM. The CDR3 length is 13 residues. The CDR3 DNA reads TGTGCCAGCAGCCCCGCAGGGGACAATGAGCAGTTCTTC. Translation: CASSPAGDNEQFF.

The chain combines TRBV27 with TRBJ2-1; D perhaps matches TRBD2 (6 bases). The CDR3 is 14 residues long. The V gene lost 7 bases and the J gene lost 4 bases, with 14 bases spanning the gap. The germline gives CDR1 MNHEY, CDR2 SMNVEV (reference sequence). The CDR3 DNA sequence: TGTGCCAGCACCAAAGATGGGGGGTACAATGAGCAGTTCTTC. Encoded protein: CASTKDGGYNEQFF.

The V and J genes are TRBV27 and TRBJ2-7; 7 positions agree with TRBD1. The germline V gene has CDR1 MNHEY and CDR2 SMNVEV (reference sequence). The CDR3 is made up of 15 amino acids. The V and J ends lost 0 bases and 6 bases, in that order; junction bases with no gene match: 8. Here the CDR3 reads CASSLSSTGSGEQYF. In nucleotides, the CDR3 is TGTGCCAGCAGTTTATCCTCGACAGGGTCGGGCGAGCAGTACTTC.

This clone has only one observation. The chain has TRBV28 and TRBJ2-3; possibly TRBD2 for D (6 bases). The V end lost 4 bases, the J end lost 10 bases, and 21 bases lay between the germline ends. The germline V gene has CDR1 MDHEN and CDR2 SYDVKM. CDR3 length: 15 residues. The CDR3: CASSSSPSERFSQYF. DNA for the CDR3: TGTGCCAGCAGTTCTTCTCCTAGCGAACGGTTTTCGCAGTATTTT.

The CDR3 reads CASSYYRYNEQFF. CDR3 DNA: TGTGCCAGCAGCTATTATCGCTACAATGAGCAGTTCTTC. The V and J genes are TRBV11-2 and TRBJ2-1; D remains unclear. This CDR3 has 13 amino acids. Germline V gene data show CDR1 as SGHAT and CDR2 as FQNNGV. V lost 4 bases and J 3 bases, leaving 7 bases between the germline ends.

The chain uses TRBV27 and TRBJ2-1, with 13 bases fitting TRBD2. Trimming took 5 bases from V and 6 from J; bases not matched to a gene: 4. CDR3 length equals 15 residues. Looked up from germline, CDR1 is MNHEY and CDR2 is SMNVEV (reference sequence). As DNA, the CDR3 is TGTGCCAGCAGTCAACTAGCGGGAGGGCCCAATGAGCAGTTCTTC. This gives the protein CASSQLAGGPNEQFF.

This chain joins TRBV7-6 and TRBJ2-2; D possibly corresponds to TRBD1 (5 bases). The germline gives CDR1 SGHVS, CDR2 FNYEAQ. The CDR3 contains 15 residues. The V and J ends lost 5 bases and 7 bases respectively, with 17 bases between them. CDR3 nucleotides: TGTGCCAGCAGCATTAATCAGGGTAGAGGCGGGGAGCTGTTTTTT. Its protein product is CASSINQGRGGELFF.

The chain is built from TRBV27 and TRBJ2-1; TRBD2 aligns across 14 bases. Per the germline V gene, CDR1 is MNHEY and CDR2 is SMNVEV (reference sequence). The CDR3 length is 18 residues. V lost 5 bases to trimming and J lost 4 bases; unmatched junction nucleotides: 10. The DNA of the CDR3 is TGTGCCAGCAGTCGACTAGCGGGAGGGCGCGCGGGATACAATGAGCAGTTCTTC. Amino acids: CASSRLAGGRAGYNEQFF.